The clone carrying this T cell receptor (beta chain) was observed a few times. Germline values: CDR1 LGHNA, CDR2 YNFKEQ. The CDR3 has 15 amino acids. The V end lost 0 bases, the J end lost 1 base, and 9 bases lay between the germline ends. The entry originates in a study of blood T cell repertoires in COVID-19. Study details: PBMCs, B-cell-depleted T cells, or T cells were the source of the cDNA or gDNA that made up the material.

Methods used by the authors: Using reference gene primer amplification, nucleated cell counts were estimated. Data came from immunoSEQ multiplex PCR; TCRdb stores just in-frame clones and leaves some out. V and J calls and clone size are as listed in that table; D and trimming were resolved from the DNA. The sample records roughly 100,000 clones, about four fifths being singletons. The sample consisted of peripheral blood. The source is a man aged 60 to 69 with acute or convalescent COVID-19. The V call is TRBV4-2, the J call TRBJ1-1, with unresolved D. The CDR3 here is CASSQDSTKNTEAFF. In nucleotides, the CDR3 is TGTGCCAGCAGCCAAGATTCGACAAAGAACACTGAAGCTTTCTTT.